This TCR beta chain stems from a study of shared clonotypes between healthy human individuals. Study-level results: On the whole, naive subsets had larger estimated richness than memory subsets had.

Points on this clone: Antigen specificity is unknown.

TCRdb's copy holds only in-frame clones and misses some; the assay was immunoSEQ multiplex PCR. The sample holds some 2.3 million clones, approximately 93% seen once. Unmatched junction bases numbered 6, after V lost 3 bases and J lost 6 bases. The CDR3 loop spans 14 amino acids. The germline gives CDR1 GTSNPN, CDR2 SVGIG (reference sequence). Sequencing input: naive CD4+ T cells from PBMCs. Noted subset: CD45RA+ positively selected. This sequence was found in a man younger than 35 in good health. Some clones in this sample may be carry-over from other donors' samples. The rearrangement uses TRBV30 and TRBJ2-2; 8 positions agree with TRBD1. CDR3 coding DNA: TGTGCCTGGAGAGGACAGGGCTACGCCGGGGAGCTGTTTTTT. Translating gives CAWRGQGYAGELFF.